This TCR beta chain emerged from a study of cytomegalovirus exposure and HLA in healthy donors. CDR3 length equals 16 residues. The junction had 9 bases not matched to a gene; V was cut back by 2 bases and J by 6 bases. The germline V gene encodes CDR1 SGHAT and CDR2 FQDESV (reference sequence). Some clones are missing from TCRdb's copy, which holds only in-frame ones; the method was immunoSEQ multiplex PCR. The top ten clones hold 1.1% of a sample with 56,000 or so clones, more than 90% of them seen once. The sequenced material came from PBMCs. The TCR comes from a young man in good health and CMV-seronegative. The chain couples TRBV11-1 to TRBJ1-1, with TRBD1 identical over 10 bases. CDR3 in amino acids: CASSLFLGTGEAEAFF. CDR3 DNA sequence: TGTGCCAGCAGCTTATTCCTCGGGACAGGGGAAGCTGAAGCTTTCTTT.